Below are 21 T cell receptor beta chains sequenced from a single sample in a study of beta chain features in type 1 diabetes. All of the isolated RNA was reverse transcribed, so expressed TCRB transcripts were sequenced. Assay used: immunoSEQ multiplex PCR; TCRdb lists only in-frame clones, some missing. Among roughly 380,000 clones listed, around 19% were seen once. The sequencing input was naive CD4+ T cells from blood. Receptor source: a woman under 30 in good health.

This clone occurred a few times. The chain links TRBV9 to TRBJ2-5; 8 bases agree with TRBD2. The CDR3 is 15 residues long. Germline V CDR1 and CDR2: SGDLS, YYNGEE. V was clipped by 4 bases and J by 0 bases; unmatched bases: 5. CDR3 amino acids: CASSRGGNYQETQYF. The CDR3 nucleotides are TGTGCCAGCAGCCGGGGGGGGAACTACCAAGAGACCCAGTACTTC.

This clone was counted a few times. The chain employs TRBV30 and TRBJ2-5, with D possibly being TRBD1 (6 bases). This CDR3 has 11 residues. Trimming removed 5 bases at V and 7 bases at J, with 11 bases between. Germline CDR1 is GTSNPN and CDR2 is SVGIG (reference sequence). DNA of the CDR3: TGTGCCTGGGGACAGCCAAGGACCCAGTACTTC. Encoded protein: CAWGQPRTQYF. Full variable domain (missing parts from reference TRBV30 and TRBJ2-5): SQTIHQWPATLVQPVGSPLSLECTVEGTSNPNLYWYRQAAGRGLQLLFYSVGIGQISSEVPQNLSASRPQDRQFILSSKKLLLSDSGFYLCAWGQPRTQYFGPGTRLLVL.

This clone was counted only a few times. This chain uses TRBV30 with TRBJ1-1; possibly TRBD1 for D (5 bases). V was cut by 1 base and J by 4 bases, with 16 bases left in between. The CDR3 totals 15 residues. Germline CDR1 is GTSNPN and CDR2 is SVGIG (reference sequence). The CDR3 bases are TGTGCCTGGAGTGACCGGGGAGGGGTAGTCACTGAAGCTTTCTTT. Residues: CAWSDRGGVVTEAFF.

Only a few counts were recorded for this clone. This sequence joins TRBV30 and TRBJ1-1, with D possibly matching TRBD1 (5 bases). Trimming took 8 bases from V and 2 from J, leaving 12 bases between them. Germline-derived CDR1 and CDR2 are GTSNPN and SVGIG (reference sequence). The CDR3 is made up of 12 amino acids. CDR3 nucleotides: TGTGCCCGCGGAGGGGTAAACACTGAAGCTTTCTTT. It encodes CARGGVNTEAFF.

This clone was found a few times. The rearrangement uses TRBV7-3 and TRBJ1-2, with 7 bases matching TRBD1. Germline loops: CDR1 SGHTA, CDR2 FQGTGA. The CDR3 is 11 residues long. V gave up 8 bases and J gave up 7 bases; unmatched junction bases: 4. The CDR3 is CASARDSGYTF. The CDR3 region has the DNA TGTGCCAGCGCCAGGGACAGTGGCTACACCTTC.

This chain links TRBV19 with TRBJ1-6; 8 nucleotides align to TRBD1. Trimming removed 6 bases from V and 8 bases from J; junction bases left unmatched: 6. CDR1 is LNHDA, CDR2 SQIVND, per germline (reference sequence). This CDR3 has 14 residues. CDR3 sequence: CASRSGQDYSPLHF. CDR3 nucleotides: TGTGCCAGTAGGTCGGGACAGGATTATTCACCCCTCCACTTT.

This clone has more than one count but fewer than ten. The gene calls are TRBV5-4 and TRBJ2-5; 7 positions match TRBD1. Per germline, CDR1 SGHNT and CDR2 YYREEE (reference sequence). J lost 3 bases, V lost 3 bases, and 8 bases had no gene match. The length of the CDR3 is 15 residues. CDR3 bases: TGTGCCAGCAGCTCTACGTACAGGGGAGAAGAGACCCAGTACTTC. It yields the protein CASSSTYRGEETQYF.

The V and J genes are TRBV6-1 and TRBJ2-5; D not certain. The germline gives CDR1 MNHNS, CDR2 SASEGT. V dropped 1 base and J dropped 3 bases, with 6 bases sitting between them. The CDR3 totals 13 residues. CDR3 sequence: CASSEVPEETQYF. CDR3 nucleotide sequence: TGTGCCAGCAGTGAAGTGCCAGAAGAGACCCAGTACTTC.

The CDR3 DNA follows: TGTAAGGTTGGGGGTTCCAGCGGGAGAAACGGGGAGCTGTTTTTT. Translating gives CKVGGSSGRNGELFF. The chain is built from TRBV30 and TRBJ2-2; TRBD2 matches 8 bases. There are 15 residues in the CDR3. From germline, CDR1 is GTSNPN and CDR2 SVGIG (reference sequence).

The chain carries TRBV4-1 and TRBJ2-7; TRBD1 matches 11 bases. The germline CDR1 and CDR2 sequences are MGHRA and YSYEKL. The CDR3 sequence is 16 residues long. After removal of 1 base from V and 3 bases from J, the junction contained 5 bases not matched to a gene. This CDR3 reads CASSQGTGTGGYEQYF. The CDR3 nucleotides are TGCGCCAGCAGCCAAGGGACCGGGACAGGGGGCTACGAGCAGTACTTC.

This chain uses TRBV30 with TRBJ2-1, with D perhaps matching TRBD1 or TRBD2 (6 bases each). The CDR3 extends over 11 amino acids. V was shortened by 5 bases and J by 9 bases, with 11 bases between the two germline ends. Germline assignment: CDR1 GTSNPN and CDR2 SVGIG (reference sequence). CDR3 residues: CAWRGGPEQFF. The CDR3 DNA reads as TGTGCCTGGCGTGGGGGGCCTGAGCAGTTCTTC.

This clone has just a few counts. The CDR3 DNA reads TGCAGTGCTATACAGGGGAATGGCTACACCTTC. Translating gives CSAIQGNGYTF. The chain employs TRBV20-1 and TRBJ1-2, with TRBD1 matching over 7 bases. Trimming at V came to 4 bases and at J to 6 bases, leaving 2 bases not matched to a gene. CDR1 DFQATT and CDR2 SNEGSKA come from the germline V gene (reference sequence). The CDR3 is made up of 11 amino acids.

The chain links TRBV7-2 to TRBJ2-3; 8 bases line up with TRBD2. In germline, CDR1 is SGHTA, CDR2 FQGNSA. V shed 2 bases and J 2 bases; nucleotides not matched to a gene: 3. This CDR3 has 15 residues. The CDR3 coding sequence is TGTGCCAGCAGCTTACGGCGGGGGGACACAGATACGCAGTATTTT. Amino acids: CASSLRRGDTDTQYF. Full variable domain (rest looked up from reference TRBV7-2 and TRBJ2-3): GAGVSQSPSNKVTEKGKDVELRCDPISGHTALYWYRQSLGQGLEFLIYFQGNSAPDKSGLPSDRFSAERTGGSVSTLTIQRTQQEDSAVYLCASSLRRGDTDTQYFGPGTRLTVL.

A word on this clone: In the same sample, other DNA sequences code for this CDR3. The J gene is TRBJ1-5, the V gene TRBV29-1, with a possible D match to TRBD1 (5 bases). The CDR3 has 13 amino acids. V was pared by 6 bases and J by 4 bases, with 13 bases between. Germline V CDR1 and CDR2: SQVTM, ANQGSEA. CDR3 sequence: CSVGRGGNQPQHF. The CDR3, as DNA: TGCAGCGTGGGGAGGGGCGGGAATCAGCCCCAGCATTTT.

Only a few counts were recorded for this clone. The CDR3 loop is CASRSPLEVSGELFF. The CDR3 bases are TGTGCCAGCAGGTCCCCTTTAGAAGTTTCCGGGGAGCTGTTTTTT. The genes are TRBV7-9 and TRBJ2-2, with D hard to call. Germline V lookup: CDR1 SEHNR, CDR2 FQNEAQ (reference sequence). The V and J ends lost 6 bases and 6 bases respectively, with 17 bases between them. CDR3 length: 15 residues.

This clone was observed a few times. The same CDR3 also results from other DNA sequences found in this sample. The chain recombines TRBV5-1 with TRBJ2-4, with D perhaps TRBD2 (6 bases). Trimming took off 5 bases at V and 0 bases at J, with 9 bases between the two ends. The CDR3 is 14 amino acids. CDR1 is SGHRS and CDR2 is YFSETQ in the germline V gene. CDR3 in amino acids: CASSSEGAKNIQYF. CDR3 DNA: TGCGCCAGCAGTTCGGAGGGAGCCAAAAACATTCAGTACTTC.

In this sample, this clone turned up a few times. The chain uses TRBV7-2 and TRBJ1-3; a possible D gene is TRBD1 (5 bases). The CDR3 is 16 amino acids. The germline V gene has CDR1 SGHTA and CDR2 FQGNSA. Trimming pared 1 base from V and 2 bases from J, leaving 12 bases between. In DNA form, the CDR3 reads TGTGCCAGCAGCTTAGTTGGGGGAGGCGCTGGAAACACCATATATTTT. Residues: CASSLVGGGAGNTIYF. The entire variable domain, with the rest obtained from reference TRBV7-2 and TRBJ1-3, is as follows: GAGVSQSPSNKVTEKGKDVELRCDPISGHTALYWYRQSLGQGLEFLIYFQGNSAPDKSGLPSDRFSAERTGGSVSTLTIQRTQQEDSAVYLCASSLVGGGAGNTIYFGEGSWLTVV.

This clone has just a few counts. The gene calls are TRBV27 and TRBJ2-4; D might be TRBD2 (5 bases). V dropped 6 bases and J dropped 0 bases, with 12 bases sitting between them. The CDR3 has 15 residues. CDR1 is MNHEY, CDR2 SMNVEV, per germline (reference sequence). CDR3 loop: CASREDFLAKNIQYF. Here the CDR3 DNA reads TGTGCCAGCAGGGAGGACTTTCTAGCCAAAAACATTCAGTACTTC.

This clone was found a few times. In nucleotides, the CDR3 is TGTGCCAGCTCCCTGGGACTAGCGGGAGCCAAAAACATTCAGTACTTC. Its translation is CASSLGLAGAKNIQYF. This chain connects TRBV18 to TRBJ2-4; 12 bases fit TRBD2. Germline V gene sequence: CDR1 KGHSH, CDR2 LQKENI. With V trimmed by 6 bases and J by 0 bases, 3 bases remained unmatched. The CDR3 spans 16 residues.

This clone was seen more than once but under ten times. The V gene is TRBV6-6, the J gene TRBJ1-1; D is possibly TRBD1 (6 bases). The CDR3 extends over 13 amino acids. Germline V gene lookup returns CDR1 MNHNY and CDR2 SVGAGI (reference sequence). V shed 6 bases and J shed 1 base, with 9 bases lying between them. CDR3 sequence reads: CASRSQGNTEAFF. CDR3 DNA: TGTGCCAGCAGATCACAGGGGAACACTGAAGCTTTCTTT.

The chain combines TRBV29-1 with TRBJ2-1; D remains unclear. The CDR3 covers 13 residues. CDR1 and CDR2 (germline): SQVTM, ANQGSEA. Trimming shortened V by 7 bases and J by 5 bases, and 15 bases separated the two germline ends. CDR3 protein: CSGVEQVDNEQFF. The CDR3 DNA reads TGCAGCGGGGTCGAGCAGGTTGACAATGAGCAGTTCTTC.